A selection of T cell receptor beta chains follows, all from one sample in a study of T-cell memory formation after mild COVID-19. From the 5' RACE reads, TCRdb called clonotypes with MiXCR, one entry per CDR3 protein. The sample contains about 90,000 distinct CDR3 sequences, 10% to 15% of which appear only once. The material sequenced was PBMCs or a T cell subset sorted from them (not recorded which). The source is an adult woman who had mild COVID-19 (a few samples of this study predate the infection). Cell type and time point are not known. The CDR3 runs from the conserved cysteine through the conserved F or W. A D gene is named only where the DNA matches it firmly. Clone sizes are given selectively: once, few, many, or a class where the clone is expanded.

NA | TRBJ2-2 | NA | TRBV7-6 | CASRPGIANTGELFF | TGTGCCAGCAGGCCCGGAATCGCCAACACCGGGGAGCTGTTTTTT
NA | TRBJ1-1 | many | TRBV4-3 | CASSQDWGTEAFF | TGCGCCAGCAGCCAAGATTGGGGGACTGAAGCTTTCTTT
TRBD1 | TRBJ1-4 | few | TRBV7-9 | CASSTQGATSTNEKLFF | TGTGCCAGCAGCACTCAGGGGGCGACCTCAACTAATGAAAAACTGTTTTTT
NA | TRBJ1-1 | NA | TRBV25-1 | CASSEKENTEAFF | TGTGCCAGCAGTGAGAAGGAGAACACTGAAGCTTTCTTT
NA | TRBJ2-3 | many | TRBV7-9 | CASSPENTDTQYF | TGTGCCAGCAGCCCGGAAAACACAGATACGCAGTATTTT
TRBD1 | TRBJ2-7 | many | TRBV5-1 | CASSLTGGSHEQYF | TGCGCCAGCAGCTTGACAGGGGGTTCCCACGAGCAGTACTTC
NA | TRBJ2-7 | NA | TRBV6-2/TRBV6-3 | CASSYPGRSSYEQYF | TGTGCCAGCAGTTACCCGGGAAGAAGCTCCTACGAGCAGTACTTC
NA | TRBJ1-1 | NA | TRBV7-6 | CASSSEANTEAFF | TGTGCCAGCAGCTCGGAGGCCAACACTGAAGCTTTCTTT
NA | TRBJ2-7 | few | TRBV10-3 | CAIRAGFPYEQYF | TGTGCCATCAGGGCAGGGTTCCCCTACGAGCAGTACTTC
NA | TRBJ1-1 | NA | TRBV27 | CASSLMGALNTEAFF | TGTGCCAGCAGTTTGATGGGGGCTCTGAACACTGAAGCTTTCTTT
TRBD1 | TRBJ2-1 | many | TRBV4-1 | CASSRPSGTGTGEQFF | TGCGCCAGCAGCCGCCCGTCCGGGACAGGAACGGGGGAGCAGTTCTTC
NA | TRBJ1-1 | few | TRBV7-6 | CASSFGVGGNTEAFF | TGTGCCAGCAGCTTTGGGGTTGGGGGGAACACTGAAGCTTTCTTT
NA | TRBJ2-5 | NA | TRBV5-1 | CASSLGDTSQETQYF | TGCGCCAGCAGCTTGGGAGACACGAGCCAAGAGACCCAGTACTTC
TRBD1 | TRBJ2-7 | NA | TRBV7-9 | CASSPNPGTGVWEQYF | TGTGCCAGCAGTCCTAACCCCGGGACAGGGGTGTGGGAGCAGTACTTC
NA | TRBJ2-7 | NA | TRBV30 | CACGGRVDEQYF | TGTGCCTGCGGAGGGAGAGTCGACGAGCAGTACTTC
NA | TRBJ2-7 | many | TRBV12-3/TRBV12-4 | CASSFSHEQYF | TGTGCCAGCAGTTTCAGCCACGAGCAGTACTTC
NA | TRBJ2-5 | NA | TRBV11-2 | CASSLDRRVQETQYF | TGTGCCAGCAGCCTAGACCGGCGGGTCCAAGAGACCCAGTACTTC
NA | TRBJ2-7 | NA | TRBV27 | CASGWVPEQYF | TGTGCCAGCGGATGGGTTCCCGAGCAGTACTTC
TRBD1 | TRBJ1-1 | few | TRBV3-1 | CASSQFLGTGDSNTEAFF | TGTGCCAGCAGCCAATTTCTTGGGACAGGGGATTCGAACACTGAAGCTTTCTTT
NA | TRBJ2-5 | NA | TRBV11-2 | CASSLDRRGNQETQYF | TGTGCCAGCAGCTTAGATCGGCGGGGAAACCAAGAGACCCAGTACTTC